A single sample is the source of the 3 T cell receptor beta chains below, sequenced in a study of shared clonotypes between healthy human individuals (dated by TCRdb to the early 2020s). Library preparation employed the immunoSEQ multiplex PCR assay. TCRdb provides this immuneACCESS table in a form limited to in-frame rearrangements. Some clones are lacking; in checked studies, under half of them reflect an unresolved V gene, and why the rest are absent is not known. Recorded for this sample are some 1.4 million clones; about 96% of them occurred a single time. More than 0.9% of the sample belongs to the ten largest clones. Sample: naive CD4+ T cells sorted from blood. Interpreted using the paper, the cell subset or site label stands for: CD45RA+ positively selected. These receptor sequences come from a man aged 30-40 years in good health.

The V call is TRBV4-1, the J call TRBJ1-1; tentative D call: TRBD1 (6 bases). V was clipped by 4 bases and J by 0 bases, with 18 bases between them. CDR3 length: 17 residues. Germline values: CDR1 MGHRA, CDR2 YSYEKL. CDR3 sequence: CASSLPGQSLMNTEAFF. DNA for the CDR3: TGCGCCAGCAGCCTTCCCGGACAGAGTCTCATGAACACTGAAGCTTTCTTT.

This chain uses TRBV2 with TRBJ2-1; D ambiguous. Germline-derived CDR1 and CDR2 are SNHLY and FYNNEI. The V end was cut by 7 bases, the J end by 7 bases, with 5 bases between. The CDR3 is 10 residues long. CDR3 DNA sequence: TGTGCCAGCAAGGGAAATGAGCAGTTCTTC. Its translation is CASKGNEQFF.

The rearrangement uses TRBV27 and TRBJ2-3; 8 nucleotides match TRBD2. There are 17 residues in the CDR3. J was trimmed by 1 base and V by 10 bases; bases with no gene match: 16. Per the germline V gene, CDR1 is MNHEY and CDR2 is SMNVEV (reference sequence). CDR3 loop: CATRRLALRTGTDTQYF. The CDR3 DNA sequence: TGTGCCACCCGTAGACTAGCGTTGCGCACGGGCACAGATACGCAGTATTTT.